The clone carrying this TCR beta chain was seen once. The CDR3 loop spans 13 amino acids. V gave up 1 base and J gave up 5 bases, with 9 bases separating them. CDR1 and CDR2 (germline): SGHDT, YYEEEE. The sample belongs to a study of pediatric ulcerative colitis. Generated by immunoSEQ multiplex PCR, the TCRdb table keeps only in-frame clones and is missing some. Counted here are approximately 9,000 clones, 75% to 90% occurring once; the ten biggest clones make up approximately 7%. The V and J genes are TRBV5-6 and TRBJ1-1, with D uncertain. This receptor was taken from a girl between 5 and 17 years old with moderate ulcerative colitis. The sequenced sample was blood. The CDR3 protein is CASSLLVGTEAFF. For the CDR3, the DNA is TGTGCCAGCAGCTTGCTCGTGGGAACTGAAGCTTTCTTT. Supplemented by reference TRBV5-6 and TRBJ1-1, the full variable domain reads DAGVTQSPTHLIKTRGQQVTLRCSPKSGHDTVSWYQQALGQGPQFIFQYYEEEERQRGNFPDRFSGHQFPNYSSELNVNALLLGDSALYLCASSLLVGTEAFFGQGTRLTVV.